Shown below are 13 T cell receptor beta chains from a single sample sequenced in a study of glioma-infiltrating T cells after dendritic cell vaccination. The time point was: after dendritic cell vaccination, including at tumor progression/relapse. Libraries were prepared by immunoSEQ multiplex PCR; TCRdb keeps only in-frame clonotypes and omits some of them. The sample lists approximately 85,000 clones, roughly 85% occurring once. Here the sequenced sample was blood, taken after dendritic cell vaccination. These receptors were taken from a human donor with glioblastoma.

The rearrangement uses TRBV5-1 and TRBJ2-1, with TRBD1 as a possible D gene (7 bases). The germline gives CDR1 SGHRS, CDR2 YFSETQ. The CDR3 totals 13 residues. V lost 6 bases to trimming and J lost 8 bases, with 15 bases between them. The chain's CDR3 is CASTPGGWDEQFF. In DNA form, the CDR3 reads TGCGCCAGCACCCCAGGGGGGTGGGATGAGCAGTTCTTC.

V usage is TRBV19 and J usage is TRBJ2-1; D may be TRBD1 (6 bases). The CDR3 covers 15 residues. The V end lost 4 bases, the J end lost 0 bases, and 10 bases lay between the germline ends. The germline V gene has CDR1 LNHDA and CDR2 SQIVND (reference sequence). CDR3 nucleotides: TGTGCCAGTAGTAAGGACAGAACCTCCTACAATGAGCAGTTCTTC. Translated: CASSKDRTSYNEQFF.

This sequence joins TRBV2 and TRBJ1-3, with 7 nucleotides matching TRBD1. From germline, CDR1 is SNHLY and CDR2 FYNNEI. The CDR3 covers 13 residues. V was clipped by 10 bases and J by 6 bases; unmatched bases: 9. The CDR3 is CATVDRKANTIYF. The CDR3, as DNA: TGTGCCACCGTGGACAGGAAGGCAAACACCATATATTTT.

The chain combines TRBV19 with TRBJ2-7, with a possible D match to TRBD2 (5 bases). The germline V gene encodes CDR1 LNHDA and CDR2 SQIVND (reference sequence). Deletions cut 3 bases from V and 3 bases from J, with 15 bases between. CDR3 size: 15 residues. CDR3 protein: CASSISGSLSYEQYF. CDR3 bases: TGTGCCAGTAGTATCTCGGGGTCCCTAAGCTACGAGCAGTACTTC. The whole variable domain, filled in from reference TRBV19 and TRBJ2-7, reads DGGITQSPKYLFRKEGQNVTLSCEQNLNHDAMYWYRQDPGQGLRLIYYSQIVNDFQKGDIAEGYSVSREKKESFPLTVTSAQKNPTAFYLCASSISGSLSYEQYFGPGTRLTVT.

The rearrangement joins TRBV9 to TRBJ1-2, with a possible D match to TRBD1 (6 bases). CDR3 length: 15 residues. Trimming cost V 0 bases and J 4 bases, with 13 bases left between them. The germline gives CDR1 SGDLS, CDR2 YYNGEE. The CDR3, as DNA: TGTGCCAGCAGCGTAGACGGCAGGGGTTCCTATGGCTACACCTTC. Translation gives CASSVDGRGSYGYTF.

The rearrangement uses TRBV9 and TRBJ1-2; tentatively, D is TRBD1 (6 bases). The CDR3 totals 13 residues. V was shortened by 0 bases and J by 8 bases, with 11 bases between the two germline ends. Germline CDR1 is SGDLS and CDR2 is YYNGEE. The CDR3, as DNA: TGTGCCAGCAGCGTAGAAGGGGGACTAGGCTACACCTTC. Translation: CASSVEGGLGYTF.

The V call is TRBV27, the J call TRBJ2-1; no reliable D call. Germline V gene data show CDR1 as MNHEY and CDR2 as SMNVEV (reference sequence). The ends were cut back, 2 bases at V and 5 bases at J, with 25 bases in the middle. The CDR3 extends over 19 amino acids. The CDR3 here is CASSLRPSASLILHNEQFF. DNA of the CDR3: TGTGCCAGCAGTTTACGGCCCTCCGCTAGTCTTATCCTTCACAATGAGCAGTTCTTC.

The rearrangement uses TRBV27 and TRBJ2-1, with a tentative D call TRBD2 (6 bases). The CDR3 sequence is 16 residues long. CDR1 and CDR2 from the germline V gene are MNHEY and SMNVEV (reference sequence). V was shortened by 2 bases and J by 8 bases, with 19 bases between the two germline ends. CDR3 DNA: TGTGCCAGCAGTTTAGGGGCGGGACTGGGAACCGATGAGCAGTTCTTC. Translation: CASSLGAGLGTDEQFF.

V is TRBV28 and J is TRBJ2-7; D is uncertain. The CDR3 runs to 16 residues. The germline gives CDR1 MDHEN, CDR2 SYDVKM. Trimming removed 1 base at V and 0 bases at J, with 13 bases between. The DNA of the CDR3 is TGTGCCAGCAGTTTATTTGGGCCCCAGAGCTCCTACGAGCAGTACTTC. Its translation is CASSLFGPQSSYEQYF.

The chain employs TRBV6-5 and TRBJ1-4; D ambiguous. Germline CDR1 reads MNHEY; CDR2 reads SVGAGI. CDR3 size: 14 residues. Trimming removed 0 bases at V and 0 bases at J, with 2 bases between. CDR3 region: CASSYSSTNEKLFF. CDR3 DNA sequence: TGTGCCAGCAGTTACTCCTCAACTAATGAAAAACTGTTTTTT.

V is TRBV9 and J is TRBJ1-1; 7 nucleotides match TRBD1. Germline assignment: CDR1 SGDLS and CDR2 YYNGEE. The CDR3 totals 15 residues. Trimming at V came to 3 bases and at J to 5 bases, leaving 10 bases not matched to a gene. The CDR3 loop reads CASSGTRDRRTEAFF. In DNA form, the CDR3 reads TGTGCCAGCAGCGGAACCCGGGACAGAAGGACTGAAGCTTTCTTT.

The chain uses TRBV7-2 and TRBJ2-7, with a possible D match to TRBD2 (6 bases). Germline values: CDR1 SGHTA, CDR2 FQGNSA. V gave up 1 base and J gave up 2 bases, with 12 bases separating them. The length of the CDR3 is 15 residues. The DNA for the CDR3 is TGTGCCAGCAGCTTAGAGCTAGCGCGAACCTACGAGCAGTACTTC. This translates into CASSLELARTYEQYF.

A few counts support this clone. The V call is TRBV2, the J call TRBJ1-4; TRBD1 agrees at 8 bases. This CDR3 comprises 16 residues. Germline loops: CDR1 SNHLY, CDR2 FYNNEI. V was clipped by 5 bases and J by 6 bases; unmatched bases: 11. The CDR3 loop reads CASSLHPDRDDEKLFF. The CDR3 DNA reads as TGTGCCAGCAGTCTTCACCCGGACAGGGATGATGAAAAACTGTTTTTT. Looking up the rest from reference TRBV2 and TRBJ1-4 gives the full variable domain: EPEVTQTPSHQVTQMGQEVILRCVPISNHLYFYWYRQILGQKVEFLVSFYNNEISEKSEIFDDQFSVERPDGSNFTLKIRSTKLEDSAMYFCASSLHPDRDDEKLFFGSGTQLSVL.